This T cell receptor (beta chain) was profiled in a study of blood T cells in healthy people across ages. General study results and limits: Estimates based on one million T cells were treated as lower bounds.

Then a second PCR, running about 7 to 11 cycles, was carried out with a sample-barcoded 5' primer and a J-beta primer mix. TCRdb re-derived calls from the 5' RACE reads in MiXCR, one entry per CDR3 protein. The sample carries around 800,000 distinct CDR3 sequences, roughly 26% recorded once. This clonotype was seen only once. What it recognizes is unknown. One junction end disagrees with the germline gene, perhaps due to a read error. The length of the CDR3 is 15 residues. CDR1 SGHTA and CDR2 FQGNSA come from the germline V gene. Drawn from each donor were 8.5 to 10 milliliters of peripheral blood. The sample also formed part of further work on T cells of mothers and their children. This second report adds: No persistent microchimeric T cell clones were detected at roughly 94 clones per million clonotypes sensitivity.

The receptor comes from a boy aged 5-17 years in good health. The sequenced sample was blood. The chain has TRBV7-2 and TRBJ2-7; D might be TRBD2 (6 bases). CDR3 DNA: TGTGCCTGCAGCTTATGGGGGGAGTCGGCCTACGAGCAGTACTTC. Translating gives CACSLWGESAYEQYF.